Listed below are T cell receptor beta chains from one sample, sequenced in a study of blood T cell repertoires in COVID-19. Profiled with immunoSEQ multiplex PCR; TCRdb holds only in-frame clones, not every one. The data hold around 75,000 clones, with roughly 91% observed a single time. The specimen sequenced was peripheral blood. These receptor sequences come from a human donor in a cohort sampled during active COVID-19. CDR3s include the opening cysteine and the closing phenylalanine or tryptophan. Each record gives: CDR3 DNA, CDR3 protein, CDR3 length, V gene, D gene, clone size, J gene. A D gene is named only where the DNA matches it firmly. Size tells how often a clone was seen (once, few, many) or the class of an expanded clone, and some rows leave it out.

DNA: TGTGCCAGCAGTGAATTGGGCTGGACTAGCGGGAGGGACATTCAGTACTTC; CDR3: CASSELGWTSGRDIQYF; length: 17; V: TRBV2; D: TRBD2; size: .; J: TRBJ2-4
DNA: TGTGCCATCTTTGGCGGGGGATATGGCTACACCTTC; CDR3: CAIFGGGYGYTF; length: 12; V: TRBV10-3; D: .; size: .; J: TRBJ1-2
DNA: TGTGCCAGCAGTCTGACAGGGGTCTATGGCTACACCTTC; CDR3: CASSLTGVYGYTF; length: 13; V: TRBV11-2; D: TRBD1; size: few; J: TRBJ1-2
DNA: TGTGCCAGCCGTAAAGACAGTCCTAACTATGGCTACACCTTC; CDR3: CASRKDSPNYGYTF; length: 14; V: TRBV28; D: .; size: few; J: TRBJ1-2
DNA: TGTGCCTCGAAAAGTGGCGGGAGGGGCGGCACAGATACGCAGTATTTT; CDR3: CASKSGGRGGTDTQYF; length: 16; V: TRBV19; D: TRBD2; size: once; J: TRBJ2-3
DNA: TGTGCCAGCTTAATCGGGACTAGCGGGAAGCCCGGGGAGCTGTTTTTT; CDR3: CASLIGTSGKPGELFF; length: 16; V: TRBV18; D: TRBD2; size: .; J: TRBJ2-2
DNA: TGTGCCAGCAGTTCGACTGCAACCTACAATGAGCAGTTCTTC; CDR3: CASSSTATYNEQFF; length: 14; V: TRBV27; D: .; size: .; J: TRBJ2-1
DNA: TGTGCCAGCAGCCGAGGTGGCACTGAAGCTTTCTTT; CDR3: CASSRGGTEAFF; length: 12; V: TRBV3-1/TRBV3-2; D: .; size: once; J: TRBJ1-1
DNA: TGTGCCAGCAGCTTAGGGGGACAGCAACAGCCCCAGCATTTT; CDR3: CASSLGGQQQPQHF; length: 14; V: TRBV7-9; D: TRBD1; size: .; J: TRBJ1-5
DNA: TGTGCCAGCAGCCCGATGCTAGCGGGAGCCGGAGATACGCAGTATTTT; CDR3: CASSPMLAGAGDTQYF; length: 16; V: TRBV5-6; D: TRBD2; size: .; J: TRBJ2-3
DNA: TGTGCCAGCAGCTTGGAGGGGACCCACGAGCAGTACTTC; CDR3: CASSLEGTHEQYF; length: 13; V: TRBV11-2; D: .; size: many; J: TRBJ2-7
DNA: TGTGCCATCAGCGGAGGGACAGGGTACAATGAGCAGTTCTTC; CDR3: CAISGGTGYNEQFF; length: 14; V: TRBV10-3; D: TRBD1; size: once; J: TRBJ2-1
DNA: TGTGCCAGCTCCGGGACAGGCTCCTATAATTCACCCCTCCACTTT; CDR3: CASSGTGSYNSPLHF; length: 15; V: TRBV19; D: TRBD1; size: .; J: TRBJ1-6
DNA: TGTGCCAGCAGCCTGGCGGCGGGGGCTGGAAACACCATATATTTT; CDR3: CASSLAAGAGNTIYF; length: 15; V: TRBV5-6; D: .; size: .; J: TRBJ1-3
DNA: TGTGCCAGCAGCCGATCTACTAGCGGGAGGGGGAATGAGCAGTTCTTC; CDR3: CASSRSTSGRGNEQFF; length: 16; V: TRBV11-2; D: TRBD2; size: .; J: TRBJ2-1
DNA: TGTGCCAGCAGCTTAACAGGGGAGGATGAAAAACTGTTTTTT; CDR3: CASSLTGEDEKLFF; length: 14; V: TRBV5-4; D: TRBD1; size: .; J: TRBJ1-4
DNA: TGTGCCAGCAGCCAACCGGGACTAGAGAGCGAGCAGTACTTC; CDR3: CASSQPGLESEQYF; length: 14; V: TRBV3-1/TRBV3-2; D: TRBD2; size: .; J: TRBJ2-7
DNA: TGTGCCAGCAGTTTAACCCAGGGGGCTAGAGCCTACGAGCAGTACTTC; CDR3: CASSLTQGARAYEQYF; length: 16; V: TRBV6-5; D: TRBD1; size: .; J: TRBJ2-7
DNA: TGCGCCAGCAGCTTGCGGGGGGAGTCCTACGAGCAGTACTTC; CDR3: CASSLRGESYEQYF; length: 14; V: TRBV5-1; D: TRBD2; size: once; J: TRBJ2-7
DNA: TGCGCCAGCAGCTTGGTTGCAGGGGCCTCCTACGAGCAGTACTTC; CDR3: CASSLVAGASYEQYF; length: 15; V: TRBV5-1; D: .; size: .; J: TRBJ2-7
DNA: TGTGCCTGGGAGACAGGGATGAACACTGAAGCTTTCTTT; CDR3: CAWETGMNTEAFF; length: 13; V: TRBV30; D: TRBD1; size: .; J: TRBJ1-1
DNA: TGTGCCAGCAGCCGGGACAGCCAAGAGACCCAGTACTTC; CDR3: CASSRDSQETQYF; length: 13; V: TRBV2; D: TRBD1; size: .; J: TRBJ2-5
DNA: TGTGCCAGCAGCCTCGAGCGGATCACAGATACGCAGTATTTT; CDR3: CASSLERITDTQYF; length: 14; V: TRBV21-1; D: .; size: .; J: TRBJ2-3
DNA: TGTGCCAGCAGTTTGCGGTTCGGGGCAGGGGATCTAGAAGCTTTCTTT; CDR3: CASSLRFGAGDLEAFF; length: 16; V: TRBV28; D: .; size: .; J: TRBJ1-1
DNA: TGTGCCAGCAGCCAAGATACGGAGGGAGATACGCAGTATTTT; CDR3: CASSQDTEGDTQYF; length: 14; V: TRBV4-2; D: .; size: .; J: TRBJ2-3
DNA: TGTGCCAGTAGTATTTGGACAGGGGACCTCTATGGCTACACCTTC; CDR3: CASSIWTGDLYGYTF; length: 15; V: TRBV19; D: TRBD1; size: .; J: TRBJ1-2
DNA: TGTGCCAGCAGCCTCAAGGACTATGCCTCCTACGAGCAGTACTTC; CDR3: CASSLKDYASYEQYF; length: 15; V: TRBV3-1/TRBV3-2; D: .; size: .; J: TRBJ2-7
DNA: TGTGCCAGCAGTTCCGGGACACTGCAGCCCCAGCATTTT; CDR3: CASSSGTLQPQHF; length: 13; V: TRBV6-5; D: .; size: .; J: TRBJ1-5
DNA: TGTGCCAGCAGTCCCGTGCGGGGGCAGGGCTACACCTTC; CDR3: CASSPVRGQGYTF; length: 13; V: TRBV2; D: .; size: .; J: TRBJ1-2
DNA: TGTGCCAGCAGCTTGGCCTCTAGGCTAGCCATCGGGGAGCTGTTTTTT; CDR3: CASSLASRLAIGELFF; length: 16; V: TRBV5-4; D: .; size: few; J: TRBJ2-2
DNA: TGTGCCAGTAGTAGAGTAGCGGGAGTCGAGACCCAGTACTTC; CDR3: CASSRVAGVETQYF; length: 14; V: TRBV19; D: TRBD2; size: .; J: TRBJ2-5
DNA: TGCAGCGTTGAAGGACCTCCGGGACAGGCCCAAGATACGCAGTATTTT; CDR3: CSVEGPPGQAQDTQYF; length: 16; V: TRBV29-1; D: TRBD1; size: .; J: TRBJ2-3